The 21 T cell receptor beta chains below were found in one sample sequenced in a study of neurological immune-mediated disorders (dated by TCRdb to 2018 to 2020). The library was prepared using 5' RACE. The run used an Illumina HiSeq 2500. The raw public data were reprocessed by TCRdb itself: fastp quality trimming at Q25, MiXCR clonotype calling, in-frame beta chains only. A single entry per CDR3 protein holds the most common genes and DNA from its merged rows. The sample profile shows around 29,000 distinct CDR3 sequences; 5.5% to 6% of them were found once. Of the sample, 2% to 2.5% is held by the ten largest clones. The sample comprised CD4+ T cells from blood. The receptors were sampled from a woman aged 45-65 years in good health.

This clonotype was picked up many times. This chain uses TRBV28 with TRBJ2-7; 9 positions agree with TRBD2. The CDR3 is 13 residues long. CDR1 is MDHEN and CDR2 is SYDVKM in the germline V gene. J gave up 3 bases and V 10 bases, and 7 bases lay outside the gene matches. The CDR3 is CAINSGSVYEQYF. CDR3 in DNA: TGTGCCATCAATAGCGGGAGCGTCTACGAGCAGTACTTC.

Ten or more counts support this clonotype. The CDR3 is CASLGLEGGYTF. The CDR3 region has the DNA TGTGCCAGCCTTGGGTTGGAGGGTGGCTACACCTTC. The gene calls are TRBV6-5 and TRBJ1-2; D remains ambiguous. CDR3 length: 12 amino acids. Germline CDR1 reads MNHEY; CDR2 reads SVGAGI. V lost 8 bases to trimming and J lost 7 bases, with 14 bases between them.

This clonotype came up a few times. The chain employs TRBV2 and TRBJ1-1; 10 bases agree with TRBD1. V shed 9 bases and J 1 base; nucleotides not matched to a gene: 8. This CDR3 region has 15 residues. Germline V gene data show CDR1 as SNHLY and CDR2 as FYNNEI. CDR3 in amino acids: CASEEDRGGNTEAFF. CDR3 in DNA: TGTGCCAGTGAAGAGGACAGGGGGGGGAACACTGAAGCTTTCTTT.

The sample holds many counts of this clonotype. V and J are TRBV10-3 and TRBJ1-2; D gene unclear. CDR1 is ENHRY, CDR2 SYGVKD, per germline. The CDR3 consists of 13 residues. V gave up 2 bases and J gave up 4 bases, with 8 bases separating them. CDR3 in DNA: TGTGCCATCAGTGAGAGTTTGGGCTATGGCTACACCTTC. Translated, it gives CAISESLGYGYTF.

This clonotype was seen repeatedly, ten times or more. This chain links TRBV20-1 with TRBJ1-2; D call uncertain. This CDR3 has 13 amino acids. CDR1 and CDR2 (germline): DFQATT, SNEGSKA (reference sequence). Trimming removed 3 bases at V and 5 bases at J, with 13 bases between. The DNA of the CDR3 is TGCAGTGCTAGCGAGGAGGCAGGATATGGCTACACCTTC. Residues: CSASEEAGYGYTF.

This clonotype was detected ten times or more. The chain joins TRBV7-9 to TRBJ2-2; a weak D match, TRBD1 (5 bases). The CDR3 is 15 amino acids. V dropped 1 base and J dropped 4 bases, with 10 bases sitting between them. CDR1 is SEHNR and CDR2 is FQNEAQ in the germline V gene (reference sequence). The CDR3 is CASSLEGAFTGELFF. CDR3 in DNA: TGTGCCAGCAGCTTAGAAGGGGCTTTCACCGGGGAGCTGTTTTTT.

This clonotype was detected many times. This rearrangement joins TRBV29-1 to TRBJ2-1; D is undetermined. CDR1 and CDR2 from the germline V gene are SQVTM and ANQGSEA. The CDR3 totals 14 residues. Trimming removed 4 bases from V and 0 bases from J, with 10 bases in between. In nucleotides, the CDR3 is TGCAGCGTTGTAGGGCTAAACTCCTACAATGAGCAGTTCTTC. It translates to CSVVGLNSYNEQFF.

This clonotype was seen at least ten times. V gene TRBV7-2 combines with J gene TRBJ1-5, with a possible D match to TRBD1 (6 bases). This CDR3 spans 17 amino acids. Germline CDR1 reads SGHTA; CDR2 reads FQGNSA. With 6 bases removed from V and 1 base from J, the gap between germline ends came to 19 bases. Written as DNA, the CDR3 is TGTGCCAGCAGTTACCAGGGGAGCGGGTGGAGCAATCAGCCCCAGCATTTT. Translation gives CASSYQGSGWSNQPQHF.

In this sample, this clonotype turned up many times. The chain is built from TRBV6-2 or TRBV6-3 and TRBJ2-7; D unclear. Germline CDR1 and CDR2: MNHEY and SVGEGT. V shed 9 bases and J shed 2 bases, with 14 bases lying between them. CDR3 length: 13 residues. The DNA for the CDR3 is TGTGCCAGTTCCGGCCGGGCAGCCTACGAGCAGTACTTC. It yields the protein CASSGRAAYEQYF.

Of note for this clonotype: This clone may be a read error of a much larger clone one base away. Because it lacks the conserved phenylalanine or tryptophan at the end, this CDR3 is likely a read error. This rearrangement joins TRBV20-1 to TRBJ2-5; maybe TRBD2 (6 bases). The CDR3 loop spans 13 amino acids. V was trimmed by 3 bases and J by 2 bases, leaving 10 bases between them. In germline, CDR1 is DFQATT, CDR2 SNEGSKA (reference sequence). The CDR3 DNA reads TGCAGTGCTAGCGGGAGACGACAAGAGACCCAGTACCTC. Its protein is CSASGRRQETQYL.

The CDR3 region has the DNA TGTGCCTGGAGTGTACTCGACCGGAACTACGAGCAGTACTTC. This sequence encodes CAWSVLDRNYEQYF. This sequence joins TRBV30 and TRBJ2-7; D unclear. The CDR3 runs to 14 residues. From germline, CDR1 is GTSNPN and CDR2 SVGIG (reference sequence). The ends were cut back, 0 bases at V and 3 bases at J, with 12 bases in the middle.

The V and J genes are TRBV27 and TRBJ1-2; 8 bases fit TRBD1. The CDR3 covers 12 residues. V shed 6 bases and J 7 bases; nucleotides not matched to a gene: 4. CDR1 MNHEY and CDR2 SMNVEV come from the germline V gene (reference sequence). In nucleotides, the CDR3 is TGTGCCAGCAGGACAGGGGCCGGTGGCTACACCTTC. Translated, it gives CASRTGAGGYTF.

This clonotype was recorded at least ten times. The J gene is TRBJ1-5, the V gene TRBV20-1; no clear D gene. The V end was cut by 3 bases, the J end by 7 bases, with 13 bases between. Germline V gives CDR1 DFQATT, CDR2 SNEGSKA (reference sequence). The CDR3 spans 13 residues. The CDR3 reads CSASSVATQPQHF. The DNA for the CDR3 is TGCAGTGCTAGTTCGGTAGCGACGCAGCCCCAGCATTTT.

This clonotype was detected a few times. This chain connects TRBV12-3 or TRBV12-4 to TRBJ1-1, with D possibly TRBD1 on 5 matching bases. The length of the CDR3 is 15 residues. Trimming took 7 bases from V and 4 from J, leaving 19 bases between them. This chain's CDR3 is CASTSMTEGTTEAFF. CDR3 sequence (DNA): TGTGCCAGCACCTCAATGACAGAAGGGACCACTGAAGCTTTCTTT.

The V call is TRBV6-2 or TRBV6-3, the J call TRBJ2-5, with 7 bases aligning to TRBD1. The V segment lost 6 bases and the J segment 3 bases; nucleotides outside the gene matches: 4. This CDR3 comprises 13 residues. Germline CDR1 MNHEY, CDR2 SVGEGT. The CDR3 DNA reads TGTGCCAGCAGGCCTGGGACAGAAGAGACCCAGTACTTC. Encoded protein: CASRPGTEETQYF.

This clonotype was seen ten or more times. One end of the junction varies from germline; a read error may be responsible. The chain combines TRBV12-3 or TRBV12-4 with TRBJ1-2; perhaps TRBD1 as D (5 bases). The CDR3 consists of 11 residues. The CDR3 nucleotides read TGTGCCAGCACCGGGGGGGGACTCATCACTTTC. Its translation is CASTGGGLITF.

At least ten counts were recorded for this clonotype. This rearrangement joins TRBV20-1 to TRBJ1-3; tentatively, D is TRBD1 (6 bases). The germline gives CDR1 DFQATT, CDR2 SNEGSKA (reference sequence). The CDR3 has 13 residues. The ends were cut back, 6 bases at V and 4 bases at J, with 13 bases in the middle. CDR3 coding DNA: TGCAGTGCCACCGACAGGCCCGGAAACACCATATATTTT. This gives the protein CSATDRPGNTIYF.

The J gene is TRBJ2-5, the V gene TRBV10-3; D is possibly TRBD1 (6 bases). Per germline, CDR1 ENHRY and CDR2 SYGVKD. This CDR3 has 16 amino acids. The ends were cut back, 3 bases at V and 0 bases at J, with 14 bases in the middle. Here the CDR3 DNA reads TGTGCCATCAGTGATGGGGGACATACGTACCAAGAGACCCAGTACTTC. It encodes CAISDGGHTYQETQYF.

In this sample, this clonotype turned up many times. The CDR3 nucleotides read TGCAGCGTTGTATACCAGGAGCAGTTCTTC. Translating gives CSVVYQEQFF. The chain couples TRBV29-1 to TRBJ2-1; D remains ambiguous. There are 10 residues in the CDR3. Deletions cut 4 bases from V and 10 bases from J, with 8 bases between. CDR1 is SQVTM, CDR2 ANQGSEA, per germline.

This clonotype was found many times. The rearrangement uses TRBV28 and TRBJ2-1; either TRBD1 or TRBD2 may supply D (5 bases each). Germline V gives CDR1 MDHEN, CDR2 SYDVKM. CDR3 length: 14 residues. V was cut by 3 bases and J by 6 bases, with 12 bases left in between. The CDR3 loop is CASSLGTGRNEQFF. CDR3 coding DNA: TGTGCCAGCAGTTTGGGGACCGGACGCAATGAGCAGTTCTTC.

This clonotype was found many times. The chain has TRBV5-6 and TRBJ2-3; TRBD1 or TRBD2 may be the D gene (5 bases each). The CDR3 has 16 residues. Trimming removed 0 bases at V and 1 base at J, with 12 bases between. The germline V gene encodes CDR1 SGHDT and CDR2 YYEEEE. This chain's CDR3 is CASSLVRGGGTDTQYF. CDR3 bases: TGTGCCAGCAGCTTGGTGAGGGGCGGCGGCACAGATACGCAGTATTTT.